This T cell receptor (beta chain) came from a study of T cells expressing NK-cell markers. Study background: With respect to HCMV, seven of the eight sequenced donors were seropositive, and one was seronegative. The study's findings and limits: The study found dominant NKG2C+ clonotypes at roughly 1.0-7.5% of CD8+ T cells in about six donors.

Beta-chain TCR cDNA was generated via 5'RACE template switching with UMIs. TCRdb reprocessed the 5' RACE reads and keeps a single row for each CDR3 protein, giving no DNA. The sample includes about 400,000 distinct CDR3 sequences. This CDR3 spans 12 amino acids. CDR1 and CDR2 (germline): DFQATT, SNEGSKA (reference sequence). Concerning this clonotype itself: Its antigen remains unidentified.

V and J are TRBV20-1 and TRBJ2-7. This sequence was found in a woman between 50 and 59 years old in good health. The source material was blood T cells: a sorted CD56 or NKG2C T cell subset, CD4+ or CD8+ T cells, or bulk PBMC T cells (not recorded which). This CDR3 reads CSAKAGAYEQYF.